The 30 T cell receptor beta chains in this list originate from one sample, sequenced in a study of cytomegalovirus exposure and HLA in healthy donors (dated by TCRdb to about 2017). Library method: the immunoSEQ multiplex PCR assay. For the multiplex PCR, a mixture combining 60 forward primers for TCR Vbeta segments and 13 reverse primers for TCR Jbeta segments was used. TCRdb's version of the immuneACCESS table is confined to in-frame rearrangements and falls short of the full clone set. An unresolved V gene accounts for under half of the shortfall where checked; the remainder is of unknown origin. The table for this sample records approximately 110,000 clones. Roughly 0.64% of the sample is held by the ten biggest clonotypes. The sample was PBMCs. Source of these receptors: a man aged 45 to 65 in good health and CMV-seronegative.

The J gene is TRBJ1-6, the V gene TRBV7-2, with a tentative D call TRBD1 (6 bases). V shed 3 bases and J shed 14 bases, with 14 bases lying between them. Germline CDR1 and CDR2: SGHTA and FQGNSA. This CDR3 spans 13 amino acids. The CDR3 DNA sequence: TGTGCCAGCAGCTTGGGGGCGGCTGGCTCCCTCCACTTT. The encoded protein is CASSLGAAGSLHF.

The J gene is TRBJ2-7, the V gene TRBV19; a possible D gene is TRBD1 (5 bases). V lost 3 bases and J lost 3, with 12 bases in between. Germline V gene lookup returns CDR1 LNHDA and CDR2 SQIVND (reference sequence). The CDR3 extends over 14 amino acids. The CDR3 loop reads CASSISGQNYEQYF. The CDR3 DNA is TGTGCCAGTAGTATCTCAGGACAAAACTACGAGCAGTACTTC.

V gene TRBV9 combines with J gene TRBJ1-2; 7 positions match TRBD1. V lost 10 bases to trimming and J lost 5 bases; unmatched junction nucleotides: 23. The CDR3 covers 17 residues. Germline V gene sequence: CDR1 SGDLS, CDR2 YYNGEE. The CDR3 protein is CAGTSRDRELSRYGYTF. The DNA for the CDR3 is TGTGCCGGCACCTCCCGCGACAGGGAGCTATCTCGTTATGGCTACACCTTC.

This chain joins TRBV5-1 and TRBJ2-7; D possibly corresponds to TRBD1 (5 bases). V was clipped by 2 bases and J by 5 bases, with 17 bases between them. Germline lookup yields CDR1 SGHRS and CDR2 YFSETQ. CDR3 length: 15 residues. The CDR3 DNA sequence: TGCGCCAGCAGCTTTGAGCAGGGTTTCGGTAACGAGCAGTACTTC. Encoded protein: CASSFEQGFGNEQYF.

As DNA, the CDR3 is TGCGCCAGCAGGTCGGGGTCGGGCACCAGTAATGAAAAACTGTTTTTT. Protein product: CASRSGSGTSNEKLFF. The chain couples TRBV5-1 to TRBJ1-4; the D is unclear. V lost 5 bases to trimming and J lost 4 bases, with 18 bases between them. CDR3 length equals 16 residues. CDR1 SGHRS and CDR2 YFSETQ come from the germline V gene. Complete variable domain (other parts from reference TRBV5-1 and TRBJ1-4): KAGVTQTPRYLIKTRGQQVTLSCSPISGHRSVSWYQQTPGQGLQFLFEYFSETQRNKGNFPGRFSGRQFSNSRSEMNVSTLELGDSALYLCASRSGSGTSNEKLFFGSGTQLSVL.

J is TRBJ2-3 and V is TRBV13; D unclear. The V end lost 4 bases, the J end lost 2 bases, and 19 bases lay between the germline ends. Germline V gene data show CDR1 as PRHDT and CDR2 as FYEKMQ (reference sequence). This CDR3 has 17 amino acids. CDR3 in DNA: TGTGCCAGCAGCTCAACCCTTCTGGGCAGAGCCACAGATACGCAGTATTTT. Translation: CASSSTLLGRATDTQYF.

CDR3 loop: CASNPDRASGYGYTF. DNA for the CDR3: TGTGCCAGCAACCCAGACAGGGCCAGCGGCTATGGCTACACCTTC. This sequence joins TRBV6-6 and TRBJ1-2; 7 nucleotides agree with TRBD1. CDR3 length equals 15 residues. The junction had 12 bases not matched to a gene; V was cut back by 7 bases and J by 4 bases. CDR1 is MNHNY and CDR2 is SVGAGI in the germline V gene (reference sequence).

The genes are TRBV20-1 and TRBJ2-3; TRBD2 matches at 7 bases. CDR3 size: 11 residues. In germline, CDR1 is DFQATT, CDR2 SNEGSKA (reference sequence). The CDR3: CSGGMTDTQYF. CDR3 nucleotides: TGCAGCGGGGGGATGACAGATACGCAGTATTTT.

The rearrangement links TRBV4-3 to TRBJ1-2; maybe TRBD1 (6 bases). V was pared by 4 bases and J by 3 bases, with 15 bases between. CDR1 and CDR2 (germline): LGHNA, YSLEER. CDR3 size: 15 residues. Here the CDR3 reads CASSPARGKDYGYTF. As DNA, the CDR3 is TGCGCCAGCAGCCCAGCGAGGGGGAAGGACTATGGCTACACCTTC.

V gene TRBV27 combines with J gene TRBJ1-5, with TRBD1 identical over 8 bases. The CDR3 extends over 16 amino acids. Germline V gives CDR1 MNHEY, CDR2 SMNVEV (reference sequence). V was pared by 5 bases and J by 2 bases, with 8 bases of the junction left unmatched. The CDR3 DNA reads as TGTGCCAGCAGTAAAGCAGCGACAGGGGGCAATCAGCCCCAGCATTTT. Translation gives CASSKAATGGNQPQHF.

The rearrangement links TRBV9 to TRBJ2-1; tentatively, D is TRBD2 (5 bases). The CDR3 length is 16 residues. Germline CDR1 reads SGDLS; CDR2 reads YYNGEE. The V end was cut by 1 base, the J end by 1 base, with 12 bases between. The chain's CDR3 is CASSVRGEGSYNEQFF. The DNA of the CDR3 is TGTGCCAGCAGCGTACGGGGAGAGGGATCCTACAATGAGCAGTTCTTC.

V gene TRBV6-1 combines with J gene TRBJ1-1; no clear D gene. The CDR3 runs to 14 residues. V lost 6 bases and J lost 2, with 13 bases in between. CDR1 MNHNS and CDR2 SASEGT come from the germline V gene. The CDR3 DNA sequence: TGTGCCAGCAGGGTCAGTTGGGCCAACACTGAAGCTTTCTTT. It specifies CASRVSWANTEAFF.

The gene calls are TRBV5-1 and TRBJ2-3; 10 bases fit TRBD2. Germline loops: CDR1 SGHRS, CDR2 YFSETQ. This CDR3 has 18 amino acids. After removal of 0 bases from V and 1 base from J, the junction contained 8 bases not matched to a gene. The DNA for the CDR3 is TGCGCCAGCAGCTTGGCCCTAGCGGGAGTTCTAGGCACAGATACGCAGTATTTT. Translated: CASSLALAGVLGTDTQYF.

The genes are TRBV19 and TRBJ2-7, with 9 bases fitting TRBD2. CDR1 and CDR2 from the germline V gene are LNHDA and SQIVND (reference sequence). V dropped 10 bases and J dropped 5; count of bases not matched to a gene: 15. This CDR3 spans 15 amino acids. The DNA of the CDR3 is TGTGCCACCCAGAACATAGCGGGAGAGCCCCACGAGCAGTACTTC. It translates to CATQNIAGEPHEQYF.

The chain is built from TRBV19 and TRBJ2-3; the D gene is possibly TRBD2 (6 bases). CDR3 length: 14 amino acids. V was cut by 5 bases and J by 8 bases, with 17 bases left in between. CDR1 and CDR2 (germline): LNHDA, SQIVND (reference sequence). The CDR3 sequence: CASSPGIRGGTQYF. In nucleotides, the CDR3 is TGTGCCAGTAGTCCGGGAATAAGGGGAGGTACGCAGTATTTT.

The genes are TRBV30 and TRBJ1-1; possibly TRBD1 for D (5 bases). With 2 bases removed from V and 4 bases from J, the gap between germline ends came to 14 bases. The CDR3 spans 14 residues. Germline V gene sequence: CDR1 GTSNPN, CDR2 SVGIG (reference sequence). The CDR3 DNA is TGTGCCTGGAGTTTGAGTATAAGGGGCACTGAAGCTTTCTTT. Its protein product is CAWSLSIRGTEAFF.

The chain links TRBV4-3 to TRBJ2-7, with a weak D call TRBD1 (6 bases). Germline CDR1 LGHNA, CDR2 YSLEER. This CDR3 has 16 residues. With 1 base removed from V and 4 bases from J, the gap between germline ends came to 17 bases. The CDR3: CASSQVSDSIFYEQYF. The CDR3 DNA is TGCGCCAGCAGCCAAGTTTCGGACAGTATCTTTTACGAGCAGTACTTC.

The chain uses TRBV5-1 and TRBJ2-1, with TRBD1 identical over 11 bases. The CDR3 contains 15 residues. The germline gives CDR1 SGHRS, CDR2 YFSETQ. V shed 4 bases and J 5 bases; nucleotides not matched to a gene: 5. The CDR3 coding sequence is TGCGCCAGCAGCGGGGGACAGGGGGTTGACAATGAGCAGTTCTTC. It specifies CASSGGQGVDNEQFF.

J is TRBJ1-4 and V is TRBV7-6; D may be TRBD1 (5 bases). V dropped 2 bases and J dropped 0 bases, with 10 bases sitting between them. Germline CDR1 SGHVS, CDR2 FNYEAQ. The CDR3 contains 16 residues. Here the CDR3 reads CASSLNRIATNEKLFF. The CDR3 coding sequence is TGTGCCAGCAGCTTAAACAGGATTGCAACTAATGAAAAACTGTTTTTT.

The V and J genes are TRBV2 and TRBJ2-1; TRBD2 aligns across 7 bases. Looked up from germline, CDR1 is SNHLY and CDR2 is FYNNEI. V dropped 4 bases and J dropped 9; count of bases not matched to a gene: 12. The CDR3 is made up of 15 amino acids. As DNA, the CDR3 is TGTGCCAGCAGTGCGTGGGAGGGCAGACTTGGTGAGCAGTTCTTC. Residues: CASSAWEGRLGEQFF.

This chain links TRBV5-1 with TRBJ1-6, with 7 bases that match TRBD1. Looked up from germline, CDR1 is SGHRS and CDR2 is YFSETQ. The CDR3 covers 15 residues. Trimming removed 4 bases from V and 5 bases from J; junction bases left unmatched: 6. CDR3 DNA sequence: TGCGCCAGCAGCGAAACCGGGACAGATAATTCACCCCTCCACTTT. This sequence encodes CASSETGTDNSPLHF.

The chain employs TRBV5-5 and TRBJ2-7, with a weak D call TRBD1 (6 bases). CDR1 SGHKS and CDR2 YYEKEE come from the germline V gene (reference sequence). The CDR3 covers 15 residues. V was shortened by 4 bases and J by 3 bases, with 17 bases between the two germline ends. CDR3 sequence: CASSATGSRNYEQYF. The CDR3 region has the DNA TGTGCCAGCAGCGCTACAGGGTCACGGAACTACGAGCAGTACTTC.

V gene TRBV6-5 combines with J gene TRBJ1-3; no clear D gene. Trimming left V 6 bases short and J 0 bases short, with 12 bases between. This CDR3 has 15 amino acids. From germline, CDR1 is MNHEY and CDR2 SVGAGI. In DNA, the CDR3 is TGTGCCAGCAGCCGAGGCGCGAGCTCTGGAAACACCATATATTTT. Encoded protein: CASSRGASSGNTIYF.

This rearrangement joins TRBV4-2 to TRBJ1-4; possibly TRBD1 for D (5 bases). CDR3 length equals 19 residues. V lost 0 bases and J 0 bases, leaving 17 bases between the germline ends. Germline values: CDR1 LGHNA, CDR2 YNFKEQ. CDR3 in DNA: TGTGCCAGCAGCCAAGAAGTCGCAGGGTACTCCGCAACTAATGAAAAACTGTTTTTT. Its translation: CASSQEVAGYSATNEKLFF.

The rearrangement uses TRBV5-1 and TRBJ2-3, with D maybe TRBD1 (5 bases). V was shortened by 2 bases and J by 2 bases, with 9 bases between the two germline ends. Germline-derived CDR1 and CDR2 are SGHRS and YFSETQ. This CDR3 has 14 residues. Here the CDR3 DNA reads TGCGCCAGCAGCTTCGACAGCATCACAGATACGCAGTATTTT. Amino acids: CASSFDSITDTQYF.

The V call is TRBV18, the J call TRBJ1-4; 9 positions agree with TRBD1. This CDR3 comprises 17 residues. The germline V gene has CDR1 KGHSH and CDR2 LQKENI. The trim removed 6 bases at V and 0 bases at J, leaving 8 bases unmatched. The CDR3 nucleotides are TGTGCCAGCTCCAAGACCGGACAGGGGACAACTAATGAAAAACTGTTTTTT. This codes for CASSKTGQGTTNEKLFF.

The V and J genes are TRBV11-2 and TRBJ1-2; D unclear. V was clipped by 4 bases and J by 4 bases, with 7 bases between them. Germline V gene data show CDR1 as SGHAT and CDR2 as FQNNGV. The CDR3 has 12 residues. The CDR3 reads CASSSGLYGYTF. Written as DNA, the CDR3 is TGTGCCAGCAGCTCAGGCCTCTATGGCTACACCTTC. Full variable domain (rest looked up from reference TRBV11-2 and TRBJ1-2): EAGVAQSPRYKIIEKRQSVAFWCNPISGHATLYWYQQILGQGPKLLIQFQNNGVVDDSQLPKDRFSAERLKGVDSTLKIQPAKLEDSAVYLCASSSGLYGYTFGSGTRLTVV.

The chain has TRBV18 and TRBJ1-1; D may be TRBD1 (6 bases). CDR3 length: 14 amino acids. V lost 4 bases, J lost 0 bases, and 9 bases lay in between. CDR1 KGHSH and CDR2 LQKENI come from the germline V gene. The CDR3 spells CASSLGQMNTEAFF. The CDR3 bases are TGTGCCAGCTCACTTGGACAGATGAACACTGAAGCTTTCTTT.

This chain uses TRBV7-2 with TRBJ2-7, with a tentative D call TRBD2 (6 bases). V was pared by 5 bases and J by 3 bases, with 17 bases between. The V gene's germline CDR1 is SGHTA and CDR2 FQGNSA. The CDR3 is 15 residues long. DNA for the CDR3: TGTGCCAGCAGCGTGGGGGGTATGTACCTCTACGAGCAGTACTTC. It translates to CASSVGGMYLYEQYF.

V and J are TRBV5-1 and TRBJ2-3; maybe TRBD2 (6 bases). This CDR3 is built from 14 residues. Trimming left V 8 bases short and J 2 bases short, with 15 bases between. Looked up from germline, CDR1 is SGHRS and CDR2 is YFSETQ. DNA of the CDR3: TGCGCCAGTCAGCTGGGACTTAACACAGATACGCAGTATTTT. Translating gives CASQLGLNTDTQYF.